This TCR beta chain was sequenced for a study of shared clonotypes between healthy human individuals. Study findings and constraints: In this cohort, only blood was sampled, and tissue repertoires likely differ. Memory subsets generally showed smaller estimated richness than naive subsets did.

As for this clone: Its cognate antigen is unknown.

Profiling relied on immunoSEQ multiplex PCR, and the TCRdb table lists in-frame clones only, not all of them. The sample includes fewer than 100,000 clones, 65% to 70% of them seen just once. The CDR3 consists of 15 residues. Germline V gives CDR1 MNHEY, CDR2 SMNVEV (reference sequence). V trimming: 6 bases; J trimming: 5 bases; junction bases outside the gene matches: 10. The sequence came from a man aged 25 to 40 in good health. The chain couples TRBV27 to TRBJ2-5; TRBD2 matches at 9 bases. Sequencing was carried out using memory CD8+ T cells sorted from blood. Subset noted: CD45RO+ cells pooled with CCR7-negative TemRA cells. The CDR3 reads CASSPLAGLSETQYF. DNA for the CDR3: TGTGCCAGCAGCCCACTAGCGGGTCTGTCGGAGACCCAGTACTTC.